The 4 T cell receptor beta chains reported below all come from one sample, sequenced in a study of blood T cell repertoires in COVID-19. Assay: immunoSEQ multiplex PCR; the TCRdb copy retains only in-frame clones and omits some. The sample includes 300,000 to 400,000 clones, 88% seen only once; the top ten take roughly 1.2%. The specimen sequenced was PBMCs or T cells enriched from blood (not recorded which). These TCRs come from a woman younger than 35 who had recovered from COVID-19.

This sequence joins TRBV30 and TRBJ1-2, with 8 positions matching TRBD1. V dropped 0 bases and J dropped 8; count of bases not matched to a gene: 2. The CDR3 has 12 amino acids. CDR1 and CDR2 (germline): GTSNPN, SVGIG (reference sequence). This CDR3 is CAWSVDREGYTF. Here the CDR3 DNA reads TGTGCCTGGAGTGTGGACAGGGAGGGCTACACCTTC.

The CDR3 DNA sequence: TGTGCCAGCAGTTTCCCTAGCGGGGGGCGACAAGAGACCCAGTACTTC. Translating it yields CASSFPSGGRQETQYF. The J gene is TRBJ2-5, the V gene TRBV6-5, with TRBD2 matching 11 bases. The V segment lost 4 bases and the J segment 2 bases; nucleotides outside the gene matches: 6. This CDR3 region has 16 residues. Germline CDR1 is MNHEY and CDR2 is SVGAGI.

The chain uses TRBV30 and TRBJ2-3, with TRBD1 identical over 11 bases. CDR3 length: 15 residues. The germline V gene encodes CDR1 GTSNPN and CDR2 SVGIG (reference sequence). With 2 bases clipped from V and 4 bases from J, the junction kept 5 bases outside the gene matches. As DNA, the CDR3 is TGTGCCTGGAGTCTCGGACAGGGGGCGTCAGATACGCAGTATTTT. Translation gives CAWSLGQGASDTQYF.

The V gene is TRBV3-1 (or the pseudogene TRBV3-2), the J gene TRBJ1-6; D is ambiguous. This CDR3 is 13 amino acids long. Deletions cut 0 bases from V and 10 bases from J, with 7 bases between. CDR1 and CDR2 (germline): LGHDT, YNNKEL (reference sequence). CDR3 protein: CASSQEVASPLHF. In DNA form, the CDR3 reads TGTGCCAGCAGCCAAGAGGTGGCCTCACCCCTCCACTTT.